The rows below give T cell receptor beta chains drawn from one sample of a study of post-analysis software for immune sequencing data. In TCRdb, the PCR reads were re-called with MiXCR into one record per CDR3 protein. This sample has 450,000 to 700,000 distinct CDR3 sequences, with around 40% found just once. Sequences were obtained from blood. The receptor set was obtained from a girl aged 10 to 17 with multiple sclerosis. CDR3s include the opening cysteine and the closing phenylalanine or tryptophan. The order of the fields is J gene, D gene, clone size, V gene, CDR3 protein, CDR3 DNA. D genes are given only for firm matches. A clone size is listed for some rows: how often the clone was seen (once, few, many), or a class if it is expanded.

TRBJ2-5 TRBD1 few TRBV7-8 CASSFLTGGQETQYF TGTGCCAGCAGCTTCCTGACAGGGGGCCAAGAGACCCAGTACTTC
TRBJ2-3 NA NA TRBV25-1 CASSDGPTSTDTQYF TGTGCCAGCAGTGACGGCCCTACTAGCACAGATACGCAGTATTTT
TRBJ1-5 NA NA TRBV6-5 CASSARGGSNQPQHF TGTGCCAGCAGTGCCCGGGGAGGTAGCAATCAGCCCCAGCATTTT
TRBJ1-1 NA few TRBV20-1 CSAAQAPTEAFF TGCAGTGCTGCCCAGGCCCCCACTGAAGCTTTCTTT
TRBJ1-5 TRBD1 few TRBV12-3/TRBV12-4 CASSFATGGSIQPQHF TGTGCCAGCAGTTTCGCGACAGGGGGGTCTATTCAGCCCCAGCATTTT
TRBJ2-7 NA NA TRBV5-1 CASSLAERVISYEQYF TGCGCCAGCAGCTTGGCAGAGCGGGTAATCTCCTACGAGCAGTACTTC
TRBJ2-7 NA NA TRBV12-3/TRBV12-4 CASSFNRRYEQYF TGTGCCAGCAGTTTTAACCGGCGCTACGAGCAGTACTTC
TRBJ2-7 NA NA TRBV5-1 CASSLGNRNYEQYF TGCGCCAGCAGCTTGGGGAACAGAAACTACGAGCAGTACTTC
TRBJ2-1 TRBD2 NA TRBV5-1 CASSLSSGGYNEQFF TGCGCCAGCAGCTTGTCAAGCGGGGGGTACAATGAGCAGTTCTTC
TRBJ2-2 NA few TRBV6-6 CAAKPDQTTGELFF TGTGCCGCGAAACCTGACCAAACCACCGGAGAGCTGTTTTTT
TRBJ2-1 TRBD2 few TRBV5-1 CASSSGLLAGTYNEQFF TGCGCCAGCAGCTCGGGGCTCCTAGCGGGTACCTACAATGAGCAGTTCTTC
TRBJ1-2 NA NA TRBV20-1 CSARDTGPILGSGYTF TGCAGTGCTAGAGATACCGGACCGATCCTAGGGTCTGGCTACACCTTC
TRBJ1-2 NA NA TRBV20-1 CSAIGLVASGFTF TGCAGTGCTATAGGGTTGGTGGCTAGCGGCTTCACCTTC
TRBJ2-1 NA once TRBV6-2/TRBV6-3 CASTYLGWGVIDEQFF TGTGCCAGCACCTACCTTGGGTGGGGGGTTATCGATGAGCAGTTCTTC
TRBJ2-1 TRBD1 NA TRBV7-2 CASSTGQAPYNEQFF TGTGCCAGCAGCACCGGACAGGCCCCCTACAATGAGCAGTTCTTC
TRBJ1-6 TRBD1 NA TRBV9 CASSQGQGNSPLHF TGTGCCAGCAGCCAAGGACAGGGTAATTCACCCCTCCACTTT
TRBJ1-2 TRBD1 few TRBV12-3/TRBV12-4 CASSARTGSYGYTF TGTGCCAGCAGCGCACGGACAGGGTCCTATGGCTACACCTTC
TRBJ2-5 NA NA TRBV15 CAASRDRPQETQYF TGTGCCGCCAGCAGAGATCGGCCCCAAGAGACCCAGTACTTC
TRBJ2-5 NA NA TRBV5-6 CASSLRRPGDFQETQYF TGTGCCAGCAGCCTCCGAAGGCCGGGGGACTTCCAAGAGACCCAGTACTTC
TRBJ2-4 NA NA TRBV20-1 CSARQPLKNIQYF TGCAGTGCCCGACAGCCCCTCAAAAACATTCAGTACTTC
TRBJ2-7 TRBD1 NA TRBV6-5 CASSATGNNEQYF TGTGCCAGCAGTGCGACAGGGAACAACGAGCAGTACTTC
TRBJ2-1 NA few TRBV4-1 CASSQGFGGAYNEQFF TGCGCCAGCAGCCAAGGATTCGGGGGAGCCTACAATGAGCAGTTCTTC
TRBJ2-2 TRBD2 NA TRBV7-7 CASSLRTSGGPANTGELFF TGTGCCAGCAGCTTACGCACTAGCGGGGGGCCCGCGAACACCGGGGAGCTGTTTTTT
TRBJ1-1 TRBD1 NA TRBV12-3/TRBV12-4 CASSSETGIEAFF TGTGCCAGCAGTTCCGAGACAGGGATTGAAGCTTTCTTT
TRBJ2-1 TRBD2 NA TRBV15 CATSRVAGVVGYNEQFF TGTGCCACCAGCAGAGTCGCGGGAGTAGTGGGATACAATGAGCAGTTCTTC
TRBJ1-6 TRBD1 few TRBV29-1 CSGRDRGGEEAQKCNSPLHF TGCAGCGGCCGGGACAGGGGCGGAGAAGAAGCTCAGAAGTGCAATTCACCCCTCCACTTT
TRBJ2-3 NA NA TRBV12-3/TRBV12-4 CASSLAAEGRDTQYF TGTGCCAGCAGTTTAGCGGCGGAGGGGCGGGATACGCAGTATTTT